This T cell receptor (beta chain) was sequenced during a study of human T cells and chemical hapten exposure. Per the authors' pipeline: Samples contained a median of 95,638 TCRs, with a range of roughly 20,000 to 750,000. Via MiXCR, TCRdb re-called the RACE reads, giving one row per CDR3 protein. TCRdb's processing, not the authors' own work, is the source of the V and J calls. The sample records approximately 73,000 distinct CDR3 sequences, 10% being singletons. Time point denoted: patch test 1, 2 weeks after DPC sensitization. The treatment denotes: therapeutic diphenylcyclopropenone sensitization with weekly scalp DPC. In its sample, this clonotype was seen a few times. The CDR3 is made up of 17 amino acids. V was pared by 3 bases and J by 4 bases, with 10 bases of the junction left unmatched. Looked up from germline, CDR1 is SGHVS and CDR2 is FQNEAQ.

The specimen comprised whole blood, sampled in connection with sensitization to the hapten diphenylcyclopropenone (DPC). The rearrangement joins TRBV7-8 to TRBJ2-3; TRBD2 agrees at 10 bases. This sequence was found in a woman aged 45-59 years with alopecia areata. Some clones in this sample may be carry-over from other donors' samples. The CDR3 region is CASSLLSGRALADTQYF. CDR3 DNA: TGTGCCAGCAGCTTGCTCAGCGGGAGGGCCTTGGCAGATACGCAGTATTTT.